A single sample is the source of the 18 T cell receptor beta chains below, sequenced in a study of siplizumab effects on memory and regulatory T cells (dated by TCRdb to about 2019). Library preparation employed the immunoSEQ multiplex PCR assay. TCRdb obtained this table from immuneACCESS and retained in-frame rearrangements with V and J assigned. These tables miss some clones; where compared with another copy, unresolved V genes account for less than half of the shortfall, and the remainder is unexplained. The sample contains some 63,000 clones, 95% to 98% of them found a single time. The ten largest clones add up to about 0.1% of the sample. Input material: naive CD8+ T cells sorted from blood. The sample's cell subset or site, from its label and the paper: unstimulated naive T cells. Receptors were obtained from a human donor in good health.

The chain employs TRBV7-2 and TRBJ1-5; D uncertain. V was trimmed by 1 base and J by 0 bases, leaving 10 bases between them. The CDR3 runs 16 residues. Germline-derived CDR1 and CDR2 are SGHTA and FQGNSA. DNA for the CDR3: TGTGCCAGCAGCTTAGGTGCAGGCGGTAGCAATCAGCCCCAGCATTTT. It encodes CASSLGAGGSNQPQHF.

The V and J genes are TRBV11-2 and TRBJ1-5; maybe TRBD1 (5 bases). Trimming removed 2 bases at V and 1 base at J, with 9 bases between. The CDR3 is made up of 15 amino acids. Germline V gene sequence: CDR1 SGHAT, CDR2 FQNNGV. As DNA, the CDR3 is TGTGCCAGCAGCTTAAGCGGGGGGAGCAATCAGCCCCAGCATTTT. Translated, it gives CASSLSGGSNQPQHF.

The V and J genes are TRBV2 and TRBJ2-7, with 7 bases lining up with TRBD1. Germline values: CDR1 SNHLY, CDR2 FYNNEI. V shed 4 bases, J shed 2 bases, and the junction held 5 bases outside the gene matches. There are 14 residues in the CDR3. Here the CDR3 reads CASSGGQRTYEQYF. The CDR3 region has the DNA TGTGCCAGCAGTGGGGGACAGCGAACCTACGAGCAGTACTTC.

V usage is TRBV4-1 and J usage is TRBJ2-7; D gene unclear. Deletions cut 1 base from V and 5 bases from J, with 9 bases between. There are 13 residues in the CDR3. Germline CDR1 MGHRA, CDR2 YSYEKL. The CDR3 protein is CASSQVVGDEQYF. The CDR3 nucleotides are TGCGCCAGCAGCCAAGTTGTCGGTGACGAGCAGTACTTC.

This chain links TRBV7-3 with TRBJ2-7; D perhaps matches TRBD2 (5 bases). The V end lost 6 bases, the J end lost 6 bases, and 9 bases lay between the germline ends. The CDR3 is 11 residues long. Germline V lookup: CDR1 SGHTA, CDR2 FQGTGA. The CDR3 DNA sequence: TGTGCCAGCAGTCCTGGGAGCGAGCAGTACTTC. Amino acid sequence: CASSPGSEQYF. Variable domain in full (rest from reference TRBV7-3 and TRBJ2-7): GAGVSQTPSNKVTEKGKYVELRCDPISGHTALYWYRQSLGQGPEFLIYFQGTGAADDSGLPNDRFFAVRPEGSVSTLKIQRTERGDSAVYLCASSPGSEQYFGPGTRLTVT.

This chain joins TRBV30 and TRBJ2-5; 8 bases agree with TRBD2. CDR3 length equals 13 residues. Trimming cost V 1 base and J 5 bases; bases outside gene matches: 3. CDR1 GTSNPN and CDR2 SVGIG come from the germline V gene (reference sequence). In DNA form, the CDR3 reads TGTGCCTGGAGTGAGGGCGGGGGGGAGACCCAGTACTTC. As protein: CAWSEGGGETQYF.

The chain couples TRBV27 to TRBJ2-7, with D tentatively TRBD2 (7 bases). CDR1 and CDR2 (germline): MNHEY, SMNVEV (reference sequence). Trimming stripped 1 base from V and 5 bases from J, with 12 bases between. The CDR3 spans 14 residues. For the CDR3, the DNA is TGTGCCAGCAGTTTATGGTCGGGGGGCCACGAGCAGTACTTC. Its protein product is CASSLWSGGHEQYF.

A remark on this clone: Other DNA variants within this sample encode the same CDR3. The rearrangement links TRBV19 to TRBJ2-7; TRBD2 matches at 13 bases. The CDR3 contains 15 residues. Trimming took 1 base from V and 4 from J; bases not matched to a gene: 1. The germline V gene has CDR1 LNHDA and CDR2 SQIVND (reference sequence). Here the CDR3 DNA reads TGTGCCAGTAGTATAGGGACTAGCGGGGGTTACGAGCAGTACTTC. Residues: CASSIGTSGGYEQYF.

This rearrangement joins TRBV4-1 to TRBJ2-5; TRBD1 aligns across 8 bases. The CDR3 extends over 14 amino acids. With 1 base clipped from V and 5 bases from J, the junction kept 3 bases outside the gene matches. Germline-derived CDR1 and CDR2 are MGHRA and YSYEKL. The CDR3 reads CASSQVDRDETQYF. CDR3 nucleotide sequence: TGCGCCAGCAGCCAAGTGGACAGGGATGAGACCCAGTACTTC.

The J gene is TRBJ2-1, the V gene TRBV27; tentative D call: TRBD1 (6 bases). This CDR3 comprises 12 residues. The ends were cut back, 5 bases at V and 8 bases at J, with 10 bases in the middle. Per the germline V gene, CDR1 is MNHEY and CDR2 is SMNVEV (reference sequence). The DNA for the CDR3 is TGTGCCAGCAGTGCGAACAGGGATGAGCAGTTCTTC. Amino acid sequence: CASSANRDEQFF.

The gene calls are TRBV5-6 and TRBJ2-7; 7 bases align to TRBD1. CDR1 is SGHDT, CDR2 YYEEEE, per germline. This CDR3 is 13 amino acids long. Unmatched junction bases numbered 3, after V lost 4 bases and J lost 2 bases. This CDR3 reads CASSQQGTYEQYF. The CDR3 DNA is TGTGCCAGCAGCCAACAGGGGACCTACGAGCAGTACTTC.

The chain uses TRBV5-4 and TRBJ2-5, with 10 positions matching TRBD2. Germline CDR1 SGHNT, CDR2 YYREEE (reference sequence). The V and J ends lost 5 bases and 4 bases, in that order; junction bases with no gene match: 8. CDR3 length: 15 amino acids. In nucleotides, the CDR3 is TGTGCCAGCAGGTTTAGCGGGGGGTCCCTAGAGACCCAGTACTTC. This codes for CASRFSGGSLETQYF.

The J gene is TRBJ2-2, the V gene TRBV28; D unresolved. Germline CDR1 is MDHEN and CDR2 is SYDVKM. This CDR3 region has 13 residues. Trimming removed 3 bases from V and 6 bases from J, with 8 bases in between. As DNA, the CDR3 is TGTGCCAGCAGTTTTAGGGTAGCCGGGGAGCTGTTTTTT. As protein: CASSFRVAGELFF.

The genes are TRBV5-6 and TRBJ2-2; D gene unclear. Trimming took off 0 bases at V and 6 bases at J, with 15 bases between the two ends. This CDR3 has 16 residues. The germline gives CDR1 SGHDT, CDR2 YYEEEE. The CDR3 bases are TGTGCCAGCAGCTTGGCCGTCGCAGGCCTCCCCGGGGAGCTGTTTTTT. Translated: CASSLAVAGLPGELFF.

This clone was seen just once. The chain joins TRBV5-5 to TRBJ1-3; 7 positions agree with TRBD1. V was pared by 7 bases and J by 4 bases, with 8 bases of the junction left unmatched. The CDR3 is made up of 14 amino acids. Germline V CDR1 and CDR2: SGHKS, YYEKEE (reference sequence). The CDR3 DNA is TGTGCCAGCTCGTCCCGGGACAGCGGAAACACCATATATTTT. Translated: CASSSRDSGNTIYF.

This clone was seen a handful of times. The chain is built from TRBV5-1 and TRBJ1-5; no firm D call. The CDR3 sequence is 14 residues long. Per germline, CDR1 SGHRS and CDR2 YFSETQ. Trimming left V 8 bases short and J 2 bases short, with 14 bases between. The CDR3 coding sequence is TGCGCCAGTTCACCGGGAGAGGGCAATCAGCCCCAGCATTTT. This gives the protein CASSPGEGNQPQHF.

V is TRBV6-5 and J is TRBJ2-7, with TRBD1 matching over 8 bases. The V segment lost 7 bases and the J segment 5 bases; nucleotides outside the gene matches: 10. The CDR3 extends over 14 amino acids. Per the germline V gene, CDR1 is MNHEY and CDR2 is SVGAGI. The CDR3 DNA follows: TGTGCCAGCACTCTAAACAGGGGGTGGAACGAGCAGTACTTC. Protein sequence: CASTLNRGWNEQYF.

The chain is built from TRBV29-1 and TRBJ2-7; 9 positions agree with TRBD1. After removal of 1 base from V and 2 bases from J, the junction contained 9 bases not matched to a gene. There are 16 residues in the CDR3. The germline V gene encodes CDR1 SQVTM and CDR2 ANQGSEA. The CDR3 loop is CSVEGRTGAPPYEQYF. The DNA for the CDR3 is TGCAGCGTTGAAGGGCGGACAGGGGCCCCTCCCTACGAGCAGTACTTC.